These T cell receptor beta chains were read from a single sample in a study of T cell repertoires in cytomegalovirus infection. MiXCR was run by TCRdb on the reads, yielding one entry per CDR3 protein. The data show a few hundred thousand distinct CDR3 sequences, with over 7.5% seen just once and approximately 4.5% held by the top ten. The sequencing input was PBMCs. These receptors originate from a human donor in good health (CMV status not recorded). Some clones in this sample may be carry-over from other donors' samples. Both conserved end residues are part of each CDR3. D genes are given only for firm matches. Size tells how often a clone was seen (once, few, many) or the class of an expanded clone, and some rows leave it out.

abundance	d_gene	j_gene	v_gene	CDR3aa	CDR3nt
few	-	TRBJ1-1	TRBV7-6	CASSPIRATEAFF	TGTGCCAGCAGCCCCATCAGAGCAACTGAAGCTTTCTTT
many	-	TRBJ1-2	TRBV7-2	CASSARFKFAF	TGTGCCAGCAGCGCGAGATTCAAGTTTGCCTTC
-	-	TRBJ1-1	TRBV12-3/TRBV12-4	CASSPKARRENTEAFF	TGTGCCAGCAGCCCTAAAGCCCGACGGGAGAACACTGAAGCTTTCTTT
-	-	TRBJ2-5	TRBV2	CASNEGWETQYF	TGTGCCAGCAATGAGGGTTGGGAGACCCAGTACTTC
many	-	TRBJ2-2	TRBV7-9	CASSEGYLTGELFF	TGTGCCAGCAGCGAAGGCTACCTCACCGGGGAGCTGTTTTTT
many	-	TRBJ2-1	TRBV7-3	CASSSMGGNEQFF	TGTGCCAGCAGCTCAATGGGAGGAAATGAGCAGTTCTTC
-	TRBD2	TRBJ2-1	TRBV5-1	CASTTGLAGGRNEQFF	TGCGCCAGCACTACGGGACTAGCGGGGGGACGCAATGAGCAGTTCTTC
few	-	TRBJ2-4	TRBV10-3	CAISESSGVVHIQYF	TGTGCCATCAGTGAGTCATCGGGAGTGGTTCACATTCAGTACTTC
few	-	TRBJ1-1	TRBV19	CASTSSGMNTEAFF	TGTGCCAGTACATCCTCCGGGATGAACACTGAAGCTTTCTTT
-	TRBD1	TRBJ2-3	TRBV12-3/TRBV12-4	CASSGDRTGQGDTQYF	TGTGCCAGCAGTGGAGATAGGACAGGTCAGGGAGATACGCAGTATTTT
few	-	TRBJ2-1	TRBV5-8	CASSLGRQNYNEQFF	TGTGCCAGCAGCTTGGGCCGCCAAAACTACAATGAGCAGTTCTTC
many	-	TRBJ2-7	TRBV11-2	CASSIDRSYEQYF	TGTGCCAGCAGCATCGACAGGAGCTACGAGCAGTACTTC
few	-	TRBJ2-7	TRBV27	CASSRTVGLYEQYF	TGTGCCAGCAGCCGTACCGTTGGACTCTACGAGCAGTACTTC
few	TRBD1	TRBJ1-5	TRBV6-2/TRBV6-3	CASNDRGSNQPQHF	TGTGCCAGCAATGACAGGGGAAGCAATCAGCCCCAGCATTTT
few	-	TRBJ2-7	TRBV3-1	CASSQEGWGGYEQYF	TGTGCCAGCAGCCAAGAAGGGTGGGGAGGCTACGAGCAGTACTTC
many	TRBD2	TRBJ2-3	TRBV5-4	CASSRRLAGAVTDTQYF	TGTGCCAGCAGCCGGAGACTAGCGGGAGCGGTGACGGATACGCAGTATTTT
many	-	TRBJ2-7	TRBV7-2	CASSPNRSFSYEQYF	TGTGCCAGCAGCCCTAATCGGAGTTTCTCCTACGAGCAGTACTTC
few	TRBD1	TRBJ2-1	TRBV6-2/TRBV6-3	CASSPGTAYNEQFF	TGTGCCAGCAGTCCCGGGACAGCCTACAATGAGCAGTTCTTC
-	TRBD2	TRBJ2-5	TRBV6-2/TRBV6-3	CASSAARARGETQYF	TGTGCCAGCAGTGCCGCCCGGGCGCGGGGGGAGACCCAGTACTTC
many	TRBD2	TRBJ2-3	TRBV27	CASSSSGRTDTQYF	TGTGCCAGCAGTTCTAGCGGGAGAACAGATACGCAGTATTTT
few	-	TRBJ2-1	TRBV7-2	CASSLQGTYNEQFF	TGTGCCAGCAGCTTACAGGGGACCTACAATGAGCAGTTCTTC
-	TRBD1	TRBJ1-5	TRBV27	CASSPGTGAQPQHF	TGTGCCAGCAGTCCCGGGACAGGAGCCCAGCCCCAGCATTTT
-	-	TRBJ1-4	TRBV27	CASSTRSRRGEKLFF	TGTGCCAGCAGCACACGGTCCCGACGAGGTGAAAAACTGTTTTTT
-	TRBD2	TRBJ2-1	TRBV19	CASSISSGGRSSYNEQFF	TGTGCCAGTAGTATTTCTAGCGGGGGCCGTAGCTCCTACAATGAGCAGTTCTTC
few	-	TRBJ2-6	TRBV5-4	CASSLEGRGSGANVLTF	TGTGCCAGCAGCTTGGAGGGACGGGGCTCTGGGGCCAACGTCCTGACTTTC
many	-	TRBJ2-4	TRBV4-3	CASSQDRLTSPIQYF	TGCGCCAGCAGCCAAGATCGACTGACTAGTCCCATTCAGTACTTC
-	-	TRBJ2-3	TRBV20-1	CSAIGSADTQYF	TGCAGTGCTATAGGCTCAGCAGATACGCAGTATTTT
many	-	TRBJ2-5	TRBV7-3	CASSKTPGRGETQYF	TGTGCCAGCAGCAAAACGCCGGGCCGAGGAGAGACCCAGTACTTC
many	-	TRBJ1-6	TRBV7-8	CASSLVTYNSPLHF	TGTGCCAGCAGCTTAGTTACCTATAATTCACCCCTCCACTTT
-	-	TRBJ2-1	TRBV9	CASSARGLSSYNEQFF	TGTGCCAGCAGCGCAAGAGGGTTGAGCTCCTACAATGAGCAGTTCTTC
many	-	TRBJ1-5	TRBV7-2	CASSLGRGTQPQHF	TGTGCCAGCAGCTTAGGCAGGGGAACCCAGCCCCAGCATTTT
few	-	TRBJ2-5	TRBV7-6	CASSPRQKKYQETQYF	TGTGCCAGCAGCCCCCGACAGAAGAAGTACCAAGAGACCCAGTACTTC
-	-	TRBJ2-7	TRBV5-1	CASSLVGSADEQYF	TGCGCCAGCAGCTTGGTGGGGTCGGCAGACGAGCAGTACTTC
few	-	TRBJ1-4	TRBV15	CATSRGSGPTNEKLFF	TGTGCCACCAGCAGAGGGAGCGGGCCAACTAATGAAAAACTGTTTTTT
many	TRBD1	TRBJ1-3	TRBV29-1	CSVEGTGGGNTIYF	TGCAGCGTTGAAGGGACAGGGGGAGGAAACACCATATATTTT
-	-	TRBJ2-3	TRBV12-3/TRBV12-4	CASSFGGVTDTQYF	TGTGCCAGCAGTTTCGGCGGGGTCACAGATACGCAGTATTTT
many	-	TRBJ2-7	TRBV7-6	CASSLVVVGEQYF	TGTGCCAGCAGCTTAGTCGTGGTCGGCGAGCAGTACTTC
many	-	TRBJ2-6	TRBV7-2	CASSLLAPNSGANVLTF	TGTGCCAGCAGCTTACTAGCGCCTAACTCTGGGGCCAACGTCCTGACTTTC
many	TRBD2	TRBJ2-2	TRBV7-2	CASSLTSGSITGELFF	TGTGCCAGCAGCTTGACTAGCGGGAGTATCACCGGGGAGCTGTTTTTT
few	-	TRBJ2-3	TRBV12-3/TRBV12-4	CASSLGPAGTDTQYF	TGTGCCAGCAGTCTAGGCCCGGCTGGCACAGATACGCAGTATTTT
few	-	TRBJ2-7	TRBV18	CASSPSATYEQYF	TGTGCCAGCTCACCATCGGCGACCTACGAGCAGTACTTC
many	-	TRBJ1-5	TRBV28	CASSFGVQPQHF	TGTGCCAGCAGTTTTGGGGTACAGCCCCAGCATTTT
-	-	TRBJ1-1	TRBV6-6	CASRGLWMNTEAFF	TGTGCCAGTAGAGGGTTGTGGATGAACACTGAAGCTTTCTTT
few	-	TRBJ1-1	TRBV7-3	CASSLIAGNTEAFF	TGTGCCAGCAGCTTAATAGCGGGGAACACTGAAGCTTTCTTT
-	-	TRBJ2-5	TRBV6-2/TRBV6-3	CATTTPGETQYF	TGTGCCACCACTACCCCTGGGGAGACCCAGTACTTC